This T cell receptor (beta chain) emerged from a study of T cells in narcolepsy. Study-wide results and limits: Healthy controls reportedly lacked the autoreactive clonotypes serially found in patients' blood. In some patient and control memory CD4+ samples, autoreactive clones were absent.

Details on this clone: Its cognate antigen is unknown.

TCRdb's copy holds only in-frame clones and misses some; the assay was immunoSEQ multiplex PCR. The table has approximately 35,000 clones, approximately 90% seen once. V shed 3 bases and J shed 0 bases, with 11 bases lying between them. From germline, CDR1 is KGHSH and CDR2 LQKENI. The CDR3 covers 15 residues. Input material: CD45RA- memory CD4+ T cells from PBMCs. The TCR comes from a human donor with narcolepsy. This chain uses TRBV18 with TRBJ1-2; D unclear. CDR3 in amino acids: CASSPPGPANYGYTF. The DNA for the CDR3 is TGTGCCAGCTCACCCCCCGGACCGGCTAACTATGGCTACACCTTC.